A single sample is the source of the 2 T cell receptor beta chains below, sequenced in a study of shared clonotypes between healthy human individuals. Repertoires were generated with immunoSEQ multiplex PCR, while TCRdb's copy carries only in-frame clones and drops some. The sample shows 730,000 or so clones, more than 70% of them seen only once. The sample taken for sequencing was memory CD4+ T cells sorted from blood. Subset indicated: CD45RA-negative fraction. The receptors here all came from a woman aged 25-40 years in good health.

This chain uses TRBV6-1 with TRBJ2-7; D is ambiguous. The CDR3 runs 12 residues. The germline CDR1 and CDR2 sequences are MNHNS and SASEGT. Between the trimmed V and J ends, which lost 7 bases and 3 bases, there was a span of 10 bases. The CDR3 DNA follows: TGTGCCAGCATCAGCCCCGGCTACGAGCAGTACTTC. As protein: CASISPGYEQYF.

Comment on this clone: The same CDR3 also results from other DNA sequences found in this sample. The gene calls are TRBV25-1 and TRBJ1-3; D ambiguous. This CDR3 comprises 13 residues. Germline V gene lookup returns CDR1 MGHDK and CDR2 SYGVNS. The V end was cut by 3 bases, the J end by 4 bases, with 7 bases between. The DNA of the CDR3 is TGTGCCAGCAGTGACGCCTGGGGAAACACCATATATTTT. Translating it yields CASSDAWGNTIYF.